Reported below is one T cell receptor (beta chain). The entry originates in a study of blood T cell repertoires in COVID-19. Methods used by the authors: From reference gene primer amplification, estimates of nucleated cell counts were derived. Generated by immunoSEQ multiplex PCR, the TCRdb table keeps only in-frame clones and is missing some. That table gives V, J and clone size, and the DNA gave D and trimming. The table records 150,000 to 200,000 clones, over 70% of them present only once. The germline V gene encodes CDR1 SEHNR and CDR2 FQNEAQ (reference sequence). Trimming cost V 7 bases and J 1 base; bases outside gene matches: 8. The CDR3 length is 15 residues.

The sequence derives from a woman aged 55 to 70 who had recovered from COVID-19. The V and J genes are TRBV7-9 and TRBJ2-3; 7 bases fit TRBD1. The sequencing sample was made of PBMCs or T cells enriched from blood (not recorded which). DNA for the CDR3: TGTGCCAGCACCCAGGGGGTCACAGGCACAGATACGCAGTATTTT. Its translation: CASTQGVTGTDTQYF.